The text below deals with one T cell receptor beta chain. This entry belongs to a study of blood T cell repertoires in COVID-19. TCRdb keeps only in-frame clones here, not all; method: immunoSEQ multiplex PCR. This table holds roughly 250,000 clones, 83% found once. J was trimmed by 5 bases and V by 4 bases; bases with no gene match: 3. The CDR3 loop spans 13 amino acids. The germline V gene has CDR1 SGHRS and CDR2 YFSETQ. This clonotype was sampled from a woman between 40 and 50 years old who had been exposed to COVID-19. Sample: PBMCs or T cells enriched from blood (not recorded which). V is TRBV5-1 and J is TRBJ2-1, with 7 bases matching TRBD1. CDR3 sequence reads: CASSRGRDNEQFF. Here the CDR3 DNA reads TGCGCCAGCAGCAGGGGGCGGGACAATGAGCAGTTCTTC.